These 11 T cell receptor beta chains share one sample of origin, sequenced in a study of radiotherapy plus CTLA-4 blockade in lung cancer. Using immunoSEQ multiplex PCR, the repertoire was profiled, and TCRdb retains in-frame clones only, with some absent. The profile shows 130,000 or so clones, about nine tenths of them singletons. The material was peripheral blood, obtained from a patient treated with radiotherapy plus ipilimumab. These receptors all come from a human donor with non-small cell lung cancer that progressed on radiotherapy plus ipilimumab.

The J gene is TRBJ2-4, the V gene TRBV27; the match to TRBD1 covers 8 bases. Trimming removed 5 bases from V and 1 base from J; junction bases left unmatched: 4. CDR1 and CDR2 from the germline V gene are MNHEY and SMNVEV (reference sequence). The CDR3 sequence is 15 residues long. The CDR3 spells CASSVQGDAKNIQYF. The CDR3, as DNA: TGTGCCAGCAGTGTACAGGGGGATGCCAAAAACATTCAGTACTTC.

The gene calls are TRBV21-1 and TRBJ1-5. TRBV21-1 constitutes a pseudogene. The CDR3 runs to 14 residues. The CDR3 nucleotides are TGTGCCAGCAGTGAGAGTCATAGCAATCAGCCCCAGCATTTT. Its translation is CASSESHSNQPQHF.

V is TRBV19 and J is TRBJ2-3, with TRBD2 identical over 9 bases. CDR1 and CDR2 from the germline V gene are LNHDA and SQIVND (reference sequence). After removal of 1 base from V and 4 bases from J, the junction contained 12 bases not matched to a gene. This CDR3 has 18 amino acids. The CDR3 nucleotides are TGTGCCAGTAGTATAGGGTCTAGCGGGAAAATTGGGCCAGATACGCAGTATTTT. This sequence encodes CASSIGSSGKIGPDTQYF.

The chain joins TRBV7-2 to TRBJ2-1; the match to TRBD2 covers 13 bases. CDR1 and CDR2 (germline): SGHTA, FQGNSA. V was clipped by 1 base and J by 9 bases; unmatched bases: 0. The CDR3 runs 14 residues. DNA of the CDR3: TGTGCCAGCAGCTTAGGGACTAGCGGGAGTGAGCAGTTCTTC. Translated, it gives CASSLGTSGSEQFF.

The V gene is TRBV6-1, the J gene TRBJ1-1; D unresolved. The CDR3 loop spans 13 amino acids. V was trimmed by 4 bases and J by 3 bases, leaving 9 bases between them. Germline CDR1 is MNHNS and CDR2 is SASEGT. In DNA, the CDR3 is TGTGCCAGCAGTGCTCGCTCCTACACTGAAGCTTTCTTT. Encoded protein: CASSARSYTEAFF.

The rearrangement links TRBV20-1 to TRBJ2-7, with D unresolved. CDR1 and CDR2 (germline): DFQATT, SNEGSKA (reference sequence). V was trimmed by 6 bases and J by 5 bases, leaving 8 bases between them. The length of the CDR3 is 10 residues. The DNA for the CDR3 is TGCAGTGCCAGCAACGACGAGCAGTACTTC. Encoded protein: CSASNDEQYF.

The V call is TRBV5-1, the J call TRBJ2-2; no definite D call. V dropped 4 bases and J dropped 3 bases, with 22 bases sitting between them. The CDR3 loop spans 18 amino acids. Per germline, CDR1 SGHRS and CDR2 YFSETQ. The CDR3 loop reads CASSRLLSLELHTGELFF. For the CDR3, the DNA is TGCGCCAGCAGCCGATTGCTTAGCCTTGAACTCCACACCGGGGAGCTGTTTTTT.

The sample holds one count of this clone. CDR3 sequence reads: CASSRTGGTYEQYF. The DNA for the CDR3 is TGTGCCAGCAGCCGAACCGGCGGGACCTACGAGCAGTACTTC. The chain recombines TRBV27 with TRBJ2-7; possible D gene TRBD2, 6 bases. From germline, CDR1 is MNHEY and CDR2 SMNVEV (reference sequence). This CDR3 region has 14 residues. V was trimmed by 6 bases and J by 2 bases, leaving 14 bases between them.

The rearrangement links TRBV19 to TRBJ1-5, with D hard to call. The V gene's germline CDR1 is LNHDA and CDR2 SQIVND (reference sequence). V was trimmed by 7 bases and J by 2 bases, leaving 15 bases between them. The CDR3 has 15 amino acids. The CDR3 reads CASTISGARNQPQHF. The CDR3 coding sequence is TGTGCCAGTACCATATCCGGCGCACGCAATCAGCCCCAGCATTTT.

CDR3 in DNA: TGTGCCAGCAGTTACACCGGGACTGAAGACTACGAGCAGTACTTC. Translated: CASSYTGTEDYEQYF. The V call is TRBV6-6, the J call TRBJ2-7; perhaps TRBD2 as D (6 bases). The V end lost 2 bases, the J end lost 3 bases, and 14 bases lay between the germline ends. Germline V gene sequence: CDR1 MNHNY, CDR2 SVGAGI (reference sequence). This CDR3 spans 15 amino acids.

The genes are TRBV21-1 and TRBJ2-7; the DNA was not compared with TRBD1, the D call given in the table. TRBV21-1 is marked as a pseudogene. The CDR3 has 16 amino acids. The DNA of the CDR3 is TGTGCCAGCAGCTCAACGTGGACAGGCAAATCGGACGAGCAGTACTTC. Protein product: CASSSTWTGKSDEQYF.